The present TCR beta chain was sequenced within a study of identifying expanded T cells in peripheral blood. The length of the CDR3 is 14 residues. Germline loops: CDR1 SGHRS, CDR2 YFSETQ. V was cut by 4 bases and J by 2 bases, with 13 bases left in between. Using immunoSEQ multiplex PCR, the repertoire was profiled, and TCRdb retains in-frame clones only, with some absent. The sample shows approximately 100,000 clones, around 89% of them seen only once. The clonotype comes from a person between 18 and 69 years old in good health. This chain links TRBV5-1 with TRBJ2-7, with a possible D match to TRBD2 (6 bases). The sequenced sample consisted of blood. The CDR3 DNA follows: TGCGCCAGCAGCCCTCCGGAGCGGGCCTACGAGCAGTACTTC. Its protein is CASSPPERAYEQYF.